This TCR beta chain was recovered during a study of blood T cell repertoires in COVID-19. V lost 7 bases and J 5 bases, leaving 15 bases between the germline ends. Germline V gives CDR1 LNHDA, CDR2 SQIVND (reference sequence). The CDR3 totals 14 residues. Assay used: immunoSEQ multiplex PCR; TCRdb lists only in-frame clones, some missing. The table shows 90,000 to 100,000 clones, with approximately 81% occurring only once. This chain connects TRBV19 to TRBJ2-1, with D perhaps TRBD2 (5 bases). This TCR was recovered from a man aged 55-75 years with acute or convalescent COVID-19. Sequenced material: peripheral blood. The CDR3 region is CASMLAGFHNEQFF. For the CDR3, the DNA is TGTGCCAGTATGCTGGCGGGTTTCCACAATGAGCAGTTCTTC.